Sequencing of this T cell receptor (beta chain) was carried out in a study of cytomegalovirus exposure and HLA in healthy donors (dated by TCRdb to between 2016 and 2019). About the full investigation: An earlier analysis of 550 to 700 of the donors reported approximately 290 Gb of sequence data and roughly 110 million unique TCR beta sequences from roughly 200 million T cells. Roughly 300 gigabases of sequencing data and 70 million to 85 million unique TCR sequences were included in an early release covering about 700 HLA-typed donors. In addition to the first cohort of 500 to 850 subjects, a separate validation cohort of approximately 110 different subjects was used. Rather than using new phenotypic data, the later analysis identified candidate immune exposures from TCR beta sequences and from how often those sequences occurred across donors. A later genetic analysis used genome-wide SNP genotypes for about 65% of the 666 donors, treating that subset as a discovery cohort. Donor age, sex, ethnicity and CMV serostatus were collected together with the repertoire data. Using immunosequencing, the study profiled T cell repertoires from around 680 subjects and related those repertoires to cytomegalovirus serostatus. Among the roughly 390 genotyped donors, around 79% belonged to the genetic ancestry cluster associated with self-reported Caucasian donors. Four or five DR-DQ haplotypes were treated as single units for association and clustering because of strong linkage in the cohort. Every repertoire in the discovery cohort had been generated on one and the same sequencing platform. An earlier analysis of around 640 of the donors used high-throughput TCR beta sequencing to judge whether each TCR beta V gene segment behaved as functional or pseudogenic. To study patterns of TCR occurrence, a later analysis re-analyzed previously published TCR beta repertoires from more than 550 donors and added high-resolution HLA genotyping. The study combined high-throughput TCR immunosequencing, statistical association of individual TCRs with disease status, and machine learning to predict cytomegalovirus infection status. The study aimed to test whether cataloging public T cell receptors could reveal signatures of past pathogen exposure. Typing coverage varied by locus: roughly 620-640 donors for A, B, C, DRB1 and DQB1; under 550 for DQA1; about 590 for DPA1; under 490 for DPB1. On average, approximately 250,000 unique TCR beta nucleotide sequences were sequenced per donor among more than 350 genotyped donors of the cohort, with roughly a sixth of those sequences being non-productive. Class I and class II HLA loci were covered by the typing at four-digit resolution.

Taken from the germline V gene (reference sequence), the CDR1 and CDR2 loops are MNHEY and SMNVEV. The CDR3, from cysteine to phenylalanine, totals 14 residues. Solely the CDR3 DNA is kept, with 42 bases framed from the first base. A distance of 15 bases separates the germline ends of V and J, which lose 6 bases and 4 bases respectively. General study outcomes and caveats: In both the original and validation cohorts, the classifier was reported to diagnose cytomegalovirus status with high specificity and sensitivity. In a later genetic analysis, a missense DCLRE1C variant was associated with V-gene and J-gene trimming of TCR beta chains, and the association was replicated in an independent cohort. A later genetic analysis reported fewer N-insertions in productive TCRs among donors in an Asian-associated ancestry cluster than the roughly 620-donor mean. Because some donors lacked HLA typing at each locus, the association tests relied only on the typed subset. A further reported finding was that TCR beta sequences accurately predicted the HLA-A and HLA-B alleles for most subjects in the first cohort. According to a later analysis, TCR association rates differed among HLA loci, with DRB1 alleles showing the most associated TCRs and HLA-C alleles showing the fewest. The earlier analysis of about 600 of the donors excluded about 16 rarely observed V segments, including chromosome 9 orphons, because counts were too low. A later analysis found that HLA-associated TCR beta chains were more clonally expanded and had lower generation probabilities than equally common non-associated chains. Most TCR sequences were observed very rarely across donors, whereas some public TCRs were present in many individuals. Correlated functional status among segregating V segments might be attributable to linkage disequilibrium, but an unknown experimental factor could not be ruled out. Some IMGT-functional V segments, including TRBV6-2 and TRBV6-3, could not be told apart with the 87-base-pair reads, so those segments were excluded. Presence/absence analyses assumed roughly uniform sequencing depth across donors, an assumption that may not hold. This cohort had only TCR beta chains sequenced, and the lack of alpha or paired-chain data limited which features could be detected. In vitro tests confirmed that three of the cytomegalovirus-associated TCR beta chains recognize cytomegalovirus antigens. A later analysis found that most CMV-associated TCR beta chains appeared HLA-restricted, with HLA associations seemingly driven largely by CMV exposure. According to a later analysis, parvovirus B19, influenza, CMV and Epstein-Barr virus appeared linked to several top co-occurrence clusters. Immune exposure information for the cohort was limited to CMV serostatus. The sequencing pipeline was judged likely to have produced a cluster of highly shared sequence variants as a technical artifact. A later analysis associated 15,000 or so TCR beta sequences with specific HLA alleles at a false discovery rate of 0.05. In an earlier analysis of about 600 of the donors, most TCR beta V segments appeared in productive rearrangements about 87% or about 30% of the time, broadly matching IMGT annotations. When HLA alleles, especially DR and DQ, strongly co-occurred, attributing TCR associations to individual alleles was difficult. A total of around 150 TCR beta chains were listed by the study as associated with cytomegalovirus. It was suggested by the authors that the approach could potentially be generalized to other disease states and immunological phenotypes.

In total, roughly 710 healthy bone marrow donors made up the cohort. At the time of sampling, all cohort members were nominally healthy, though unrecorded immune exposures were likely present. The donor tested CMV seronegative, placing the donor among the 300 to 450 seronegative members of the cohort. A peripheral blood sample was collected from each donor, and TCR beta sequencing was performed on peripheral blood mononuclear cells. Genomic DNA extraction from the blood cell samples was performed with the Qiagen DNeasy Blood Extraction Kit. This clone was seen only a few times. What antigen it recognizes has not been identified. No quality values exist for individual bases; no much larger clone is one base distant. The method was the immunoSEQ multiplex PCR assay. A mixture of 60 forward primers for TCR Vbeta segments and 13 reverse primers for TCR Jbeta segments was used in the multiplex PCR. A multiplex PCR assay on genomic DNA amplified the CDR3 region of rearranged TCR beta genes. Amplified TCR beta libraries were sequenced as 87-base-pair reads on the Illumina HiSeq System. The source study handled its data this way. A later analysis tallied 75 million to 95 million unique TCR beta chains across the 700 or so repertoires, and approximately 12 million of those chains were shared by two or more donors. Raw reads were error-corrected and collapsed into unique sequences by a nearest-neighbor algorithm in which closely related sequences were merged to remove PCR and sequencing errors. V, D and J gene segments were assigned by aligning CDR3 sequences to IMGT reference sequences. For a sequence to be retained, a match of at least six nucleotides to both a V gene segment and a J gene segment was required. Rearrangements were called productive when the CDR3 lacked stop codons and stayed in frame with V and J; all others were non-productive. CDR3 was defined by IMGT convention, running from the second conserved V-encoded cysteine to the conserved J-encoded phenylalanine. The earlier analysis of about 610 of the donors excluded sequences that lacked an unambiguous match to a single V gene segment. An earlier analysis of approximately 590 of the donors classified V segments as functional when productive rearrangements were above 56.7% and as segregating when the standard deviation between donors was above 5%. A statistical classification framework was built for diagnosing cytomegalovirus status from the catalog of TCR beta chain sequences. V and J gene assignment, in a later analysis, came from comparing TCR nucleotide sequences with IMGT/GENE-DB human TR gene sequences. The TCRdist pipeline was used in a later analysis to assign CDR3 sequences and most-parsimonious VDJ recombination scenarios. In a later analysis, each TCR beta chain was defined by its CDR3 amino acid sequence together with its V-gene family, and reads without a unique V-gene family were excluded. To address suspected cross-contamination and a sequencing artifact, a later analysis removed approximately 590 highly shared, low-generation-probability nucleotide sequences. In a later analysis, a clonal expansion index was calculated for each public chain from normalized within-repertoire ranks of inferred template counts. Generation probabilities in a later analysis came from a VDJ recombination model fitted to out-of-frame rearrangements, and those results were checked against IGoR. In a later analysis, TCR-TCR, TCR-HLA and TCR-CMV co-occurrence was scored with hypergeometric tests, and a repertoire-size bias correction was applied to TCR pairs. To estimate false discovery rates, a later analysis permuted the HLA or CMV assignments 20 times. In a later analysis, co-occurring TCRs were grouped using DBSCAN, with TCRdist sequence similarity added in when clustering inside HLA-allele-positive subsets. For co-occurrence clustering, repertoires with fewer than 30,000 or more than 120,000 public chains were excluded, along with roughly 5 repertoires with anomalous nucleotide sharing. TCRdb took this table from immuneACCESS and kept in-frame rearrangements with V and J called. Such tables lack part of the clones; where checked against another copy, unresolved V genes explain under half of the gap, and the rest is unexplained. The DNA was the basis for D and trimming; V, J and clone size are from that table. Recorded for this sample are 200,000 to 250,000 clones; about 77% of them occurred a single time. Approximately 1.7% of the sample rests with the top ten.

The source is a woman younger than 45 in good health and CMV-seronegative. Material for sequencing was PBMCs. The V gene is TRBV27 and the J gene is TRBJ1-2, with TRBD1 tentatively as D gene (5 bases match). The CDR3 sequence is CASSGAGTGYGYTF. The base sequence is TGTGCCAGCAGCGGGGCGGGGACGGGCTATGGCTACACCTTC.